The 14 T cell receptor beta chains below were found in one sample sequenced in a study of blood T cell repertoires in COVID-19. Assay: immunoSEQ multiplex PCR; the TCRdb copy retains only in-frame clones and omits some. Of about 200,000 clones in the sample, around 83% were seen once. Sequenced sample: peripheral blood. All receptors derive from a woman of 80 years or more with acute or convalescent COVID-19.

A single count supports this clone. The CDR3 sequence: CASSSGRDTDTQYF. CDR3 bases: TGTGCCAGCAGCTCAGGACGGGACACAGATACGCAGTATTTT. The chain uses TRBV7-2 and TRBJ2-3, with a possible D match to TRBD2 (5 bases). The CDR3 contains 14 residues. CDR1 is SGHTA, CDR2 FQGNSA, per germline. Trimming pared 4 bases from V and 2 bases from J, leaving 10 bases between.

V gene TRBV6-6 combines with J gene TRBJ1-2, with D possibly TRBD1 on 5 matching bases. The V gene's germline CDR1 is MNHNY and CDR2 SVGAGI (reference sequence). This CDR3 comprises 12 residues. V was pared by 7 bases and J by 6 bases, with 12 bases between. Written as DNA, the CDR3 is TGTGCCAGCACCAACCCGGGGGATGGCTACACCTTC. Protein sequence: CASTNPGDGYTF.

The chain carries TRBV7-2 and TRBJ2-6; D is undetermined. The CDR3 runs to 15 residues. Trimming stripped 1 base from V and 0 bases from J, with 4 bases between. Germline-derived CDR1 and CDR2 are SGHTA and FQGNSA. The CDR3 DNA reads TGTGCCAGCAGCTTAGACGGCTCTGGGGCCAACGTCCTGACTTTC. This gives the protein CASSLDGSGANVLTF.

This rearrangement joins TRBV10-3 to TRBJ2-3; 7 positions agree with TRBD2. V lost 4 bases to trimming and J lost 6 bases; unmatched junction nucleotides: 16. The V gene's germline CDR1 is ENHRY and CDR2 SYGVKD. The CDR3 is 17 amino acids. The CDR3 region has the DNA TGTGCCATCAGTGGGCAGAGAGGGGCGGGAGTAGGGGATACGCAGTATTTT. As protein: CAISGQRGAGVGDTQYF.

This sequence joins TRBV6-5 and TRBJ2-7; D is possibly TRBD2 (6 bases). V lost 2 bases and J lost 2, with 13 bases in between. The length of the CDR3 is 15 residues. CDR1 is MNHEY and CDR2 is SVGAGI in the germline V gene. CDR3 sequence reads: CASSYHSGPTYEQYF. In DNA form, the CDR3 reads TGTGCCAGCAGTTACCACAGCGGGCCCACCTACGAGCAGTACTTC.

This chain links TRBV7-9 with TRBJ2-7, with 9 bases that match TRBD1. Germline trimming cut 3 bases from V and 4 bases from J; bases unmatched to any gene: 7. Germline values: CDR1 SEHNR, CDR2 FQNEAQ (reference sequence). There are 15 residues in the CDR3. The CDR3 region is CASSLLGTGIYEQYF. CDR3 DNA: TGTGCCAGCAGCTTGTTGGGGACAGGGATATACGAGCAGTACTTC.

This chain links TRBV21-1 with TRBJ1-5; TRBD1, the D gene given by the table, was not confirmed from the DNA. TRBV21-1 counts as a pseudogene. The CDR3 is 16 residues long. The CDR3 spells CASSKARQGIHQPQHF. The CDR3 DNA reads TGTGCCAGCAGCAAAGCGCGGCAGGGGATCCATCAGCCCCAGCATTTT.

The sample holds one count of this clone. This sequence joins TRBV5-1 and TRBJ2-7; D uncertain. The length of the CDR3 is 13 residues. Germline assignment: CDR1 SGHRS and CDR2 YFSETQ. Trimming stripped 7 bases from V and 5 bases from J, with 16 bases between. CDR3 sequence (DNA): TGCGCCAGCCGTACGGGTCCAGTGGACGAGCAGTACTTC. Translated, it gives CASRTGPVDEQYF. Looking up the rest from reference TRBV5-1 and TRBJ2-7 gives the full variable domain: KAGVTQTPRYLIKTRGQQVTLSCSPISGHRSVSWYQQTPGQGLQFLFEYFSETQRNKGNFPGRFSGRQFSNSRSEMNVSTLELGDSALYLCASRTGPVDEQYFGPGTRLTVT.

The CDR3 here is CASTTRDRQGRNTEAFF. DNA for the CDR3: TGCGCCAGCACTACCCGGGACAGGCAAGGGAGGAACACTGAAGCTTTCTTT. The gene calls are TRBV5-1 and TRBJ1-1, with 8 bases matching TRBD1. The CDR3 contains 17 residues. Trimming cost V 6 bases and J 1 base; bases outside gene matches: 14. Germline lookup yields CDR1 SGHRS and CDR2 YFSETQ.

The chain is built from TRBV5-4 and TRBJ1-1, with a possible D match to TRBD1 (6 bases). V shed 3 bases and J shed 1 base, with 10 bases lying between them. Germline CDR1 is SGHNT and CDR2 is YYREEE (reference sequence). CDR3 length: 14 amino acids. The CDR3: CASSSVGQNTEAFF. CDR3 DNA sequence: TGTGCCAGCAGCTCCGTGGGACAGAACACTGAAGCTTTCTTT. Filled out from reference TRBV5-4 and TRBJ1-1, the complete variable domain reads ETGVTQSPTHLIKTRGQQVTLRCSSQSGHNTVSWYQQALGQGPQFIFQYYREEENGRGNFPPRFSGLQFPNYSSELNVNALELDDSALYLCASSSVGQNTEAFFGQGTRLTVV.

CDR3 DNA sequence: TGTGCCAGCAGCTTGGCATCGGACAGAGCTTTCTTT. It specifies CASSLASDRAFF. The chain uses TRBV11-2 and TRBJ1-1, with a possible D match to TRBD1 (6 bases). This CDR3 comprises 12 residues. Germline CDR1 and CDR2: SGHAT and FQNNGV. V was shortened by 3 bases and J by 10 bases, with 12 bases between the two germline ends.

The rearrangement uses TRBV18 and TRBJ1-1, with 7 bases aligning to TRBD1. The germline V gene encodes CDR1 KGHSH and CDR2 LQKENI. The CDR3 covers 15 residues. The V gene end was trimmed by 4 bases and the J gene end by 4 bases; junction bases not matched to a gene: 9. CDR3 sequence (DNA): TGTGCCAGCTCACAACGTGAAAACAGGGGCACTGAAGCTTTCTTT. Translation gives CASSQRENRGTEAFF.

The V gene is TRBV5-5, the J gene TRBJ1-4, with D possibly matching TRBD1 (6 bases). V gave up 4 bases and J gave up 5 bases, with 15 bases separating them. Germline V gives CDR1 SGHKS, CDR2 YYEKEE (reference sequence). The CDR3 length is 15 residues. In nucleotides, the CDR3 is TGTGCCAGCAGCCCTCCCGGGACACTGAATGAAAAACTGTTTTTT. As protein: CASSPPGTLNEKLFF.

The chain couples TRBV9 to TRBJ1-3; D gene unclear. CDR3 length equals 13 residues. The ends were cut back, 4 bases at V and 0 bases at J, with 5 bases in the middle. CDR1 is SGDLS, CDR2 YYNGEE, per germline. The CDR3 DNA follows: TGTGCCAGCAGCCCTCCCTCTGGAAACACCATATATTTT. It codes for CASSPPSGNTIYF.